These 17 T cell receptor beta chains originate from one sample sequenced in a study of T-cell reconstitution after alpha-beta-depleted transplantation in children. This sample's TCRbeta library carried unique molecular identifier barcodes. MiXCR, applied by TCRdb to the PCR reads, yields one record per CDR3 protein. The sample contains some 110,000 distinct CDR3 sequences, around 10% of which appear only once. This specimen consisted of PBMCs, obtained before TCRalphabeta/CD19-depleted stem cell transplant. The receptors here all came from a boy between 2 and 15 years old with acute lymphoblastic leukemia, due to receive a stem cell transplant.

A remark on this clonotype: This CDR3 is missing its conserved last phenylalanine or tryptophan, likely due to a read error. The chain uses TRBV6-1 and TRBJ1-5, with 8 bases matching TRBD1. This CDR3 has 15 amino acids. With V trimmed by 0 bases and J by 6 bases, 4 bases remained unmatched. Germline V gene data show CDR1 as MNHNS and CDR2 as SASEGT. The CDR3 DNA follows: TGTGCCAGCAGTGAAGCGGCAGGGGGCTCTCAGCCCCAGCATTGT. Residues: CASSEAAGGSQPQHC.

The CDR3 loop is CATLAINYNEQFF. The CDR3 DNA follows: TGTGCCACCCTAGCGATTAACTACAATGAGCAGTTCTTC. This chain uses TRBV24-1 with TRBJ2-1; maybe TRBD2 (6 bases). Trimming pared 9 bases from V and 3 bases from J, leaving 11 bases between. The CDR3 length is 13 residues. Germline loops: CDR1 KGHDR, CDR2 SFDVKD.

This clonotype was seen many times. This sequence joins TRBV14 and TRBJ2-3; 7 bases align to TRBD1. Germline V CDR1 and CDR2: SGHDN, FVKESK. CDR3 length equals 16 residues. Trimming at V came to 4 bases and at J to 3 bases, leaving 10 bases not matched to a gene. The CDR3 region has the DNA TGTGCCAGCAGCCTCGCCCGACAGGGAATAACAGATACGCAGTATTTT. It codes for CASSLARQGITDTQYF.

This clonotype was recorded many times. The rearrangement links TRBV20-1 to TRBJ2-7; D is possibly TRBD2 (6 bases). There are 14 residues in the CDR3. Germline CDR1 DFQATT, CDR2 SNEGSKA (reference sequence). V was pared by 0 bases and J by 2 bases, with 11 bases between. The DNA of the CDR3 is TGCAGTGCTAGAGATCGGAGGGTGGCCTACGAGCAGTACTTC. Its protein product is CSARDRRVAYEQYF.

This clonotype was seen many times. The gene calls are TRBV7-2 and TRBJ2-1; D is possibly TRBD1 (5 bases). The V gene lost 6 bases and the J gene lost 8 bases, with 17 bases spanning the gap. The CDR3 is made up of 14 amino acids. Germline assignment: CDR1 SGHTA and CDR2 FQGNSA. The CDR3 sequence is CASSVYRGGYEQFF. The DNA of the CDR3 is TGTGCCAGCAGTGTTTATAGGGGCGGCTATGAGCAGTTCTTC.

This CDR3 reads CSVMASRREDEQFF. CDR3 DNA: TGCAGCGTTATGGCTTCCAGAAGGGAAGATGAGCAGTTCTTC. This chain links TRBV29-1 with TRBJ2-1; D is uncertain. Germline-derived CDR1 and CDR2 are SQVTM and ANQGSEA. The CDR3 has 14 residues. V gave up 5 bases and J gave up 8 bases, with 19 bases separating them.

V and J are TRBV18 and TRBJ1-4; no reliable D call. CDR1 is KGHSH and CDR2 is LQKENI in the germline V gene. CDR3 length: 13 residues. Trimming took off 3 bases at V and 8 bases at J, with 10 bases between the two ends. CDR3 nucleotide sequence: TGTGCCAGCTCACCGGCCCGGGGAGAAAAACTGTTTTTT. Residues: CASSPARGEKLFF.

This clonotype was seen a handful of times. This rearrangement joins TRBV6-2 or TRBV6-3 to TRBJ1-1, with unresolved D. V gave up 2 bases and J gave up 1 base, with 11 bases separating them. Per the germline V gene, CDR1 is MNHEY and CDR2 is SVGEGT. The CDR3 runs to 15 residues. The CDR3 loop is CASSYTPRGNTEAFF. In nucleotides, the CDR3 is TGTGCCAGCAGTTACACTCCCCGGGGGAACACTGAAGCTTTCTTT.

This rearrangement joins TRBV20-1 to TRBJ2-1, with D perhaps assigned TRBD1 or TRBD2 (5 bases each). This CDR3 region has 13 residues. Per the germline V gene, CDR1 is DFQATT and CDR2 is SNEGSKA (reference sequence). Trimming shortened V by 0 bases and J by 7 bases, and 10 bases separated the two germline ends. DNA for the CDR3: TGCAGTGCTAGAGAGGGGGTTCGGAATGAGCAGTTCTTC. This translates into CSAREGVRNEQFF.

The sample holds many counts of this clonotype. V usage is TRBV20-1 and J usage is TRBJ2-1; D is ambiguous. CDR3 length equals 13 residues. V shed 5 bases and J shed 4 bases, with 12 bases lying between them. Per germline, CDR1 DFQATT and CDR2 SNEGSKA (reference sequence). CDR3: CSAPFLEYNEQFF. DNA of the CDR3: TGCAGTGCTCCTTTTCTGGAATACAATGAGCAGTTCTTC.

The chain couples TRBV30 to TRBJ2-5, with TRBD1 as a possible D gene (5 bases). Germline CDR1 and CDR2: GTSNPN and SVGIG (reference sequence). The CDR3 length is 14 residues. V gave up 8 bases and J gave up 5 bases, with 21 bases separating them. CDR3: CAARKTDPRETQYF. In DNA form, the CDR3 reads TGTGCCGCCCGCAAGACAGACCCTCGGGAGACCCAGTACTTC.

This clonotype showed up just a few times. The V call is TRBV29-1, the J call TRBJ2-3; D may be TRBD1 or TRBD2 (6 bases each). CDR3 length equals 14 residues. Germline-derived CDR1 and CDR2 are SQVTM and ANQGSEA. The V and J ends lost 5 bases and 1 base respectively, with 13 bases between them. CDR3 sequence (DNA): TGCAGCGTTTCCGGGGGCTTCGGCACAGATACGCAGTATTTT. Protein product: CSVSGGFGTDTQYF.

This clonotype was counted a few times. The chain links TRBV20-1 to TRBJ1-5; 7 nucleotides line up with TRBD1. Germline loops: CDR1 DFQATT, CDR2 SNEGSKA (reference sequence). The CDR3 is 14 residues long. The trim removed 6 bases at V and 0 bases at J, leaving 5 bases unmatched. The CDR3 DNA is TGCAGTGCCAAAACAGGGGATAGCAATCAGCCCCAGCATTTT. It encodes CSAKTGDSNQPQHF.

Only one count was recorded for this clonotype. The chain joins TRBV4-1 to TRBJ2-1; either TRBD1 or TRBD2 may supply D (5 bases each). Germline V lookup: CDR1 MGHRA, CDR2 YSYEKL. This CDR3 contains 14 residues. V was cut by 4 bases and J by 0 bases, with 7 bases left in between. The CDR3 protein is CASSRGSSYNEQFF. The CDR3 DNA is TGCGCCAGCAGCCGGGGGAGCTCCTACAATGAGCAGTTCTTC.

This clonotype has ten or more counts. The chain uses TRBV5-1 and TRBJ2-5; 8 bases match TRBD2. Germline CDR1 is SGHRS and CDR2 is YFSETQ. Trimming cost V 6 bases and J 3 bases; bases outside gene matches: 7. The CDR3 length is 14 residues. Written as DNA, the CDR3 is TGCGCCAGCAACTTCAGCGGGAGAAAAGAGACCCAGTACTTC. It translates to CASNFSGRKETQYF.

This clonotype was seen at least ten times. The chain recombines TRBV20-1 with TRBJ2-1; 7 bases agree with TRBD1. Trimming cost V 3 bases and J 4 bases; bases outside gene matches: 6. CDR3 length: 14 amino acids. CDR1 and CDR2 from the germline V gene are DFQATT and SNEGSKA (reference sequence). The CDR3 DNA sequence: TGCAGTGCTAGTCCGGGACAGATGTACAATGAGCAGTTCTTC. It specifies CSASPGQMYNEQFF.

This clonotype was observed many times. V and J are TRBV10-3 and TRBJ2-7; D remains ambiguous. The CDR3 sequence is 12 residues long. The germline gives CDR1 ENHRY, CDR2 SYGVKD. V shed 0 bases and J shed 4 bases, with 4 bases lying between them. The CDR3 sequence: CAISESMYEQYF. As DNA, the CDR3 is TGTGCCATCAGTGAGTCAATGTACGAGCAGTACTTC.